This T cell receptor beta chain was sequenced in a study of cytomegalovirus exposure and HLA in healthy donors (dated by TCRdb to about 2017). Context from the whole study: In an earlier analysis of some 610 of the donors, 276 Gb of sequence data and about 110 million unique TCR beta sequences from some 170 million T cells were reported. An earlier analysis of several hundred of the donors applied high-throughput TCR beta sequencing to assess whether each TCR beta V gene segment acted as functional or pseudogenic. On average, roughly 240,000 unique TCR beta nucleotide sequences were sequenced per donor among 398 genotyped donors of the cohort, with roughly 18% of those sequences being non-productive. The study used immunosequencing to profile the T cell repertoires of about 670 subjects and linked those repertoires to cytomegalovirus serostatus. To study patterns of TCR occurrence, a later analysis re-analyzed previously published TCR beta repertoires from 500 to 850 donors and added high-resolution HLA genotyping. All discovery cohort repertoires had been generated on a single sequencing platform. High-throughput TCR immunosequencing, statistical association of individual TCRs with disease status, and machine learning were combined to predict cytomegalovirus infection status. The genetic ancestry cluster associated with self-reported Caucasian donors included 81% of the 300 to 450 genotyped donors. Rather than using new phenotypic data, the later analysis identified candidate immune exposures from TCR beta sequences and from how often those sequences occurred across donors. The aim of the study was to test whether cataloging public T cell receptors could identify signatures of past pathogen exposure. Roughly five DR-DQ haplotypes were handled as single units for association and clustering because linkage in the cohort was strong. Alongside the repertoire data, information on donor age, sex, ethnicity and CMV serostatus was compiled. Along with the approximately 650-subject first cohort, a separate validation cohort of about 110 different subjects was used. A later genetic analysis used genome-wide SNP genotypes for about three fifths of the 666 donors, treating that subset as a discovery cohort. Class I and class II HLA loci were covered by the typing at four-digit resolution. The number of typed donors differed by locus: 629-630 for A, B, C, DRB1 and DQB1; about 520 for DQA1; 606 for DPA1; and about 450 for DPB1. Roughly 290 gigabases of sequencing data and 91 million or so unique TCR sequences made up an early release that covered fewer than 650 HLA-typed donors.

Paper-wide results and their limitations: While some public TCRs were present in many individuals, most TCR sequences turned up only very rarely across donors. For the cohort, immune exposure information was limited to CMV serostatus. Some IMGT-functional V segments, including TRBV6-2 and TRBV6-3, could not be told apart with the 87-base-pair reads, so those segments were excluded. Because counts were too low, more than 15 rarely observed V segments, including chromosome 9 orphons, were left out of the earlier analysis of some 600 of the donors. Cytomegalovirus status was reported to be diagnosed by the classifier with high specificity and sensitivity in both the original and validation cohorts. HLA typing was unavailable for some donors at each locus, so association tests used only the typed subset. V-gene and J-gene trimming of TCR beta chains was associated with a missense DCLRE1C variant in a later genetic analysis, and the association was replicated in an independent cohort. A later analysis associated 16,951 TCR beta sequences with specific HLA alleles at a false discovery rate of 0.05. Compared with equally common non-associated chains, HLA-associated TCR beta chains in a later analysis were more clonally expanded and had lower generation probabilities. According to a later analysis, most CMV-associated TCR beta chains appeared to be HLA-restricted, and the HLA associations seemed to be driven largely by CMV exposure. The study listed approximately 150 TCR beta chains as associated with cytomegalovirus. It was suggested by the authors that the approach could potentially be generalized to other disease states and immunological phenotypes. Three of the identified cytomegalovirus-associated TCR beta chains were confirmed in vitro to be specific for cytomegalovirus antigens. Several of the top co-occurrence clusters appeared to be linked to parvovirus B19, influenza, CMV and Epstein-Barr virus, according to a later analysis. A further reported finding was that TCR beta sequences accurately predicted the HLA-A and HLA-B alleles for most subjects in the first cohort. The presence/absence analyses assumed that sequencing depth was roughly uniform across donors, and that assumption may not be true. In a later analysis, the rate of TCR association differed among HLA loci, with DRB1 alleles having the most associated TCRs and HLA-C alleles having the fewest. In this cohort, only TCR beta chains were sequenced, and detectable features were limited by the absence of alpha or paired-chain data. Compared with the roughly 600-donor mean, donors in an Asian-associated ancestry cluster had fewer N-insertions in productive TCRs, according to a later genetic analysis. Broadly in line with IMGT annotations, most TCR beta V segments showed up in productive rearrangements about 90% or about 30% of the time in an earlier analysis of several hundred of the donors. Assigning TCR associations to individual alleles was difficult when HLA alleles, especially DR and DQ, strongly co-occurred. A cluster of highly shared sequence variants was judged likely to be a technical artifact of the sequencing pipeline. Correlated functional status among segregating V segments might reflect linkage disequilibrium, but an unknown experimental factor could not be ruled out.

The cohort comprised some 730 healthy bone marrow donors. At the time of sampling, all cohort members were nominally healthy, though unrecorded immune exposures were likely present. The donor was CMV seropositive and belonged to the group of a few hundred seropositive cohort members. A peripheral blood sample was provided by each donor, and peripheral blood mononuclear cells were used for TCR beta sequencing. Genomic DNA was extracted from the blood cell samples with the Qiagen DNeasy Blood Extraction Kit. As to this clone: It has no known antigen specificity. Qualities for individual bases were not recorded, and no much larger clone is one base off.

V loses 0 bases at its end and J loses 4 bases; junction bases beyond the gene matches: 6. Via the germline V gene, CDR1 is SGHTA and CDR2 FQGTGA. Spanning cysteine to phenylalanine, the CDR3 consists of 16 amino acids. Of the read, only the CDR3 DNA is kept; its 48 bases are in frame from base 1. Library preparation used the immunoSEQ multiplex PCR assay. A mixture of 60 forward primers for TCR Vbeta segments and 13 reverse primers for TCR Jbeta segments was used in the multiplex PCR. A multiplex PCR assay on genomic DNA amplified the CDR3 region of rearranged TCR beta genes. The Illumina HiSeq System was used to sequence the amplified TCR beta libraries as 87-base-pair reads. The authors' analysis ran thus. Across the 670 or so repertoires, a later analysis counted 78 million or so unique TCR beta chains, about 10 million of which were shared by at least two donors. To remove PCR and sequencing errors, raw reads were error-corrected and collapsed into unique sequences using a nearest-neighbor algorithm that merged closely related sequences. V, D and J gene segments were assigned by aligning CDR3 sequences to IMGT reference sequences. For a sequence to be retained, a match of at least six nucleotides was required to both a V gene segment and a J gene segment. A rearrangement counted as productive if the CDR3 had no stop codons and remained in frame with V and J, and every other rearrangement counted as non-productive. CDR3 was defined according to IMGT convention as the region running from the second conserved V-encoded cysteine to the conserved J-encoded phenylalanine. In an earlier analysis of around 600 of the donors, sequences lacking an unambiguous match to a single V gene segment were excluded. An earlier analysis of a few hundred of the donors classified V segments as functional when productive rearrangements were above 56.7% and as segregating when the standard deviation between donors was above 5%. A statistical classification framework was developed to diagnose cytomegalovirus status using the catalog of TCR beta chain sequences. V and J gene assignment, in a later analysis, came from comparing TCR nucleotide sequences with IMGT/GENE-DB human TR gene sequences. Using the TCRdist pipeline, a later analysis assigned CDR3 sequences along with most-parsimonious VDJ recombination scenarios. In a later analysis, each TCR beta chain was defined by its CDR3 amino acid sequence together with its V-gene family, and reads without a unique V-gene family were excluded. To address suspected cross-contamination and a sequencing artifact, a later analysis removed 592 highly shared, low-generation-probability nucleotide sequences. A later analysis calculated a clonal expansion index for each public chain from normalized within-repertoire ranks of inferred template counts. In a later analysis, generation probabilities were computed with a VDJ recombination model fitted to out-of-frame rearrangements, and the resulting probabilities were checked against IGoR. In a later analysis, TCR-TCR, TCR-HLA and TCR-CMV co-occurrence was scored with hypergeometric tests, and a repertoire-size bias correction was applied to TCR pairs. In a later analysis, false discovery rates were estimated by permuting HLA or CMV assignments 20 times. In a later analysis, co-occurring TCRs were grouped using DBSCAN, with TCRdist sequence similarity added in when clustering inside HLA-allele-positive subsets. For co-occurrence clustering, repertoires with fewer than 30,000 or more than 120,000 public chains were excluded, along with four or five repertoires with anomalous nucleotide sharing. TCRdb carries this immuneACCESS record with in-frame sequences only. Its versions omit some clonotypes, under half of them owing to an unresolved V gene in the studies checked, with the rest unexplained. Clone size and V and J calls were adopted from that table, with D and trimming inferred from the DNA. The sample data list more than 95,000 clones, and about three quarters of these were observed just once. Around 13% of the sample goes to the ten largest clones.

The receptor was isolated from a woman aged 55-70 years in good health and CMV-seropositive. The chain links TRBV7-3 with TRBJ2-1; 7 nucleotides in the junction match TRBD1. Sequencing was carried out using PBMCs. The CDR3 protein sequence reads: CASSLTRGPEYNEQFF. The sequenced DNA: TGTGCCAGCAGCTTAACTAGGGGGCCGGAATACAATGAGCAGTTCTTC.